This T cell receptor (beta chain) was found in a study of T-cell memory formation after mild COVID-19. Study in general: The TCR clusters were mostly specific to one donor. Findings and limits, study-wide: That cross-reactive memory joined was suggested by some responding clones appearing in pre-infection memory. Later expanders leaned CD4+, whereas day 15 to 85 contracting clones were balanced CD4/CD8.

This CDR3 has 15 amino acids. Unmatched junction bases numbered 3, after V lost 0 bases and J lost 5 bases. The germline V gene has CDR1 SGHRS and CDR2 YFSETQ. This clonotype occurred a few times. Its specificity is not known. MiXCR, applied by TCRdb to the 5' RACE reads, yields one record per CDR3 protein. This table holds about 360,000 distinct CDR3 sequences, around 15% found once. Sequenced input: PBMCs or a T cell subset sorted from them (not recorded which). The receptor was isolated from a man between 18 and 29 years old who had mild COVID-19 (a few samples of this study predate the infection). Cell type and time point are not known. V gene TRBV5-1 combines with J gene TRBJ2-1, with 9 bases aligning to TRBD1. For the CDR3, the DNA is TGCGCCAGCAGCTTGGGGACAGGGGTCAACAATGAGCAGTTCTTC. Protein sequence: CASSLGTGVNNEQFF.